This T cell receptor (beta chain) originates from a study of T cell changes during pregnancy in multiple sclerosis (dated by TCRdb to about 2019). Regarding the complete study: Changes in the T cell repertoire over the course of pregnancy were examined in this study in women with multiple sclerosis.

The library was produced with the immunoSEQ multiplex PCR assay. Imported from immuneACCESS, the table was reduced by TCRdb to in-frame sequences with V and J called. These copies leave out some clones; in studies compared against another copy, an unresolved V gene accounts for under half, and the cause of the remainder is not known. For this sample the table gives some 77,000 clones, of which approximately 92% were detected only once. Clones ranked in the top ten supply over 2% of the sample. The CDR1 and CDR2 encoded by the germline V gene are SGDLS and YYNGEE. The CDR3 goes from the cysteine to the phenylalanine over 14 residues. Here the CDR3 DNA is all that survives: 42 bases in frame from base 1. The germline ends are 11 bases apart after V is trimmed by 0 bases and J by 7 bases. For this clone: It lacks a known antigen. Base qualities are missing; no much larger clone stands one base away.

This TCR derives from a female donor in good health, enrolled as a control in a pregnancy study. The chain links TRBV9 with TRBJ1-3, and perhaps TRBD1 as D gene, on 5 matching bases. The sequences come from peripheral blood, collected in the second trimester of pregnancy. The sequenced DNA: TGTGCCAGCAGCGTAGATGAGGGGAGGAACACCATATATTTT. Translated, this gives CASSVDEGRNTIYF.